This TCR beta chain emerged from a study of naive and memory T cell subsets. This clonotype has ten or more counts. Germline CDR1 MDHEN, CDR2 SYDVKM. V lost 4 bases and J 9 bases, leaving 19 bases between the germline ends. This CDR3 has 15 residues. Both TRBC1 and TRBC2 were covered by a beta constant-region primer of two equimolar oligonucleotides. TCRdb used MiXCR to reprocess the UMI-ligation and nested PCR reads, holding one entry per CDR3 protein. The sample holds tens of thousands of distinct CDR3 sequences, around 13% seen once. The chain links TRBV28 to TRBJ2-1; D unclear. This receptor was taken from a human donor in good health. Input material: central memory CD4+ T cells from blood. In DNA form, the CDR3 reads TGTGCCAGCAGTTGGGGTGGGTCCCTGGCCGGTGAGCAGTTCTTC. Protein sequence: CASSWGGSLAGEQFF.